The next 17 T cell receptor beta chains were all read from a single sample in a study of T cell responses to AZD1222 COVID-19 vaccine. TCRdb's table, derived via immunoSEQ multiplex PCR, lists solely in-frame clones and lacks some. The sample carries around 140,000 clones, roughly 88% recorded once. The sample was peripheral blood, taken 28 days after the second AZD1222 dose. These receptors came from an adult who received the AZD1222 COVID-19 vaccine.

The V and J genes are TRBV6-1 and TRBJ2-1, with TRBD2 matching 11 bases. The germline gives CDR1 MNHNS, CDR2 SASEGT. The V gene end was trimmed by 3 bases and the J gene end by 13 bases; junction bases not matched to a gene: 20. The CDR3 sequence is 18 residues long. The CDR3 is CASSEGTATSGVATRQFF. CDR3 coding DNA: TGTGCCAGCAGTGAGGGGACTGCGACTAGCGGGGTCGCCACAAGACAGTTCTTC.

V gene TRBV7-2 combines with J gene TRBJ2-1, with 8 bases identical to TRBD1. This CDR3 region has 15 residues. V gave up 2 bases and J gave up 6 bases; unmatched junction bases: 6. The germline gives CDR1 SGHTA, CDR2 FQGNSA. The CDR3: CASSLRDRTLNEQFF. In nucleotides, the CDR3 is TGTGCCAGCAGCTTACGGGACAGGACTCTCAATGAGCAGTTCTTC.

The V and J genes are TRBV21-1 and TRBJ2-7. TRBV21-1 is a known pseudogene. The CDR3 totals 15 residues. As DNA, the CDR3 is TGTGCCAGCAGCAAATATGGGTACACGGTCTACGAGCAGTACGTC. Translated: CASSKYGYTVYEQYV.

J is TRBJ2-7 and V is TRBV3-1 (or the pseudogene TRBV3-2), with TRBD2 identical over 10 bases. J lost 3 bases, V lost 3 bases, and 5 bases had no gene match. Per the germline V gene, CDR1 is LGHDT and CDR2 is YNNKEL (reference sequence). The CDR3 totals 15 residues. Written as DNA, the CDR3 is TGTGCCAGCAGCCAGGGATCTAGCGGGAGCTACGAGCAGTACTTC. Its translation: CASSQGSSGSYEQYF.

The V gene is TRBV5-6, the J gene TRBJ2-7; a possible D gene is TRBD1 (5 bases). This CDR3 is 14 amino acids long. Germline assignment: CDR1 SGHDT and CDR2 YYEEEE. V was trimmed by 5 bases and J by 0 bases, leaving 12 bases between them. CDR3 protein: CASRFYRSSYEQYV. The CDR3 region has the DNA TGTGCCAGCAGATTCTACAGGAGCTCCTACGAGCAGTACGTC.

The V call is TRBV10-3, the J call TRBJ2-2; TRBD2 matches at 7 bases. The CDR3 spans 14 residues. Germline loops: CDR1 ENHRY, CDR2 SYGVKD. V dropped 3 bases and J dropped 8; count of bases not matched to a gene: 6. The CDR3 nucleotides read TGTGCCATCAGTGAAGCGGGGAGCAGGGGGGAGCTGTTTTTT. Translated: CAISEAGSRGELFF.

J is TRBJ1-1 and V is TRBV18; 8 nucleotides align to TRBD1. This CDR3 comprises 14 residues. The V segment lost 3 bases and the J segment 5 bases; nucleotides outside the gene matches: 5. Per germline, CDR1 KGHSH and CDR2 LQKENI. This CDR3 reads CASSPSDRGTEAFF. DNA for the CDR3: TGTGCCAGCTCACCTTCTGACAGGGGTACTGAAGCTTTCTTT.

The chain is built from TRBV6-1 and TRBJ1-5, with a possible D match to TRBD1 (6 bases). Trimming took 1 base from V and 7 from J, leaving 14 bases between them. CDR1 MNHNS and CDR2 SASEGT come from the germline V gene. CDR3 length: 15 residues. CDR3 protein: CASSEGSGGRQPQHF. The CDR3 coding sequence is TGTGCCAGCAGTGAAGGGTCCGGGGGGCGGCAGCCCCAGCATTTT.

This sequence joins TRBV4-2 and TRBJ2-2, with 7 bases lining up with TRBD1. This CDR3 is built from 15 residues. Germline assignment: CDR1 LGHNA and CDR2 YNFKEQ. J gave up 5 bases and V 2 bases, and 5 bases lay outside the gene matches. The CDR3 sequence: CASSQNRGETGELFF. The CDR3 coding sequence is TGTGCCAGCAGCCAAAACAGGGGAGAGACCGGGGAGCTGTTTTTT.

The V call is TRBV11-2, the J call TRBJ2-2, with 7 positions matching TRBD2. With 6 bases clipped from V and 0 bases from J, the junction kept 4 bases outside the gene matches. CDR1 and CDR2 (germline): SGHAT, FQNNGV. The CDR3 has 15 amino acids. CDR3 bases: TGTGCCAGCAGACTAACTAGCGCGAACACCGGGGAGCTGTTTTTT. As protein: CASRLTSANTGELFF.

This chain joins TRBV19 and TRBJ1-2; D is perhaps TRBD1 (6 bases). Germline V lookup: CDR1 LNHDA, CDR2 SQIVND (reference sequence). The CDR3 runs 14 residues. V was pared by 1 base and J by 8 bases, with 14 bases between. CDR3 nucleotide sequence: TGTGCCAGTAGTATAGGTCAGGGGTTACGAGGCTACACCTTC. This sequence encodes CASSIGQGLRGYTF. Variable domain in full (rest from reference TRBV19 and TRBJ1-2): DGGITQSPKYLFRKEGQNVTLSCEQNLNHDAMYWYRQDPGQGLRLIYYSQIVNDFQKGDIAEGYSVSREKKESFPLTVTSAQKNPTAFYLCASSIGQGLRGYTFGSGTRLTVV.

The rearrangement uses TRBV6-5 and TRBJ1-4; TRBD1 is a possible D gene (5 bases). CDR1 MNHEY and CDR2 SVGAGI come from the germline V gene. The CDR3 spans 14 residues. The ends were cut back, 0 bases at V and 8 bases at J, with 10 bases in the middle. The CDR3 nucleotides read TGTGCCAGCAGTTACTCGGGGGTGAAAGAAAAACTGTTTTTT. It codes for CASSYSGVKEKLFF.

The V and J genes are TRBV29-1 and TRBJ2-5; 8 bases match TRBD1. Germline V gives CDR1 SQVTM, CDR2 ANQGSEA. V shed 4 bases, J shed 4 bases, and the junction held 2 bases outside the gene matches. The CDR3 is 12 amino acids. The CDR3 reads CSVGGQGETQYF. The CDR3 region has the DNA TGCAGCGTTGGCGGACAGGGAGAGACCCAGTACTTC.

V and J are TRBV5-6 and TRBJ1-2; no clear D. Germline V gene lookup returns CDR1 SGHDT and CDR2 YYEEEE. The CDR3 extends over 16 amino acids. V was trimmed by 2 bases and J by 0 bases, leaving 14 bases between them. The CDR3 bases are TGTGCCAGCAGCTTTGGGCGGATTGAAGCTAACTATGGCTACACCTTC. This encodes CASSFGRIEANYGYTF.

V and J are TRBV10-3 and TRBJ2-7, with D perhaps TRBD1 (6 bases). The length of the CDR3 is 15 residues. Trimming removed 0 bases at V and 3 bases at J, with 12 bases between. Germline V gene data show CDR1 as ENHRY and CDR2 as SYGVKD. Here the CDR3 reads CAISESPGQSYEQYF. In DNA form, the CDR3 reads TGTGCCATCAGTGAGTCTCCCGGACAGAGCTACGAGCAGTACTTC.

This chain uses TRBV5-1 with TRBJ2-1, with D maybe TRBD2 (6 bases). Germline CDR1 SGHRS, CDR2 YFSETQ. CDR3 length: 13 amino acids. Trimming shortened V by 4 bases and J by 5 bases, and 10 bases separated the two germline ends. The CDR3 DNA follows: TGCGCCAGCAGCCGGGGGTCCAACAATGAGCAGTTCTTC. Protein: CASSRGSNNEQFF.

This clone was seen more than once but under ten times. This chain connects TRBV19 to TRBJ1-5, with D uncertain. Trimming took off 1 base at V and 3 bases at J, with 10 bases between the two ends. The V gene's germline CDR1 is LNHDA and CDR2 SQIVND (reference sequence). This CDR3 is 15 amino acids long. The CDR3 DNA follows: TGTGCCAGTAGTATAGGAAAGGCCCACAATCAGCCCCAGCATTTT. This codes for CASSIGKAHNQPQHF.